Listed below are T cell receptor beta chains from one sample, sequenced in a study of identical twins. TCRdb re-derived calls from the 5' RACE reads in MiXCR, one entry per CDR3 protein. The profile shows about 570,000 distinct CDR3 sequences, more than 9% of them singletons. The same data also contributed to another study, on yellow fever vaccine responses in identical twins.

The sequencing input was PBMCs. These receptors were taken from a woman aged 18-30 years in good health. Both conserved end residues are part of each CDR3. The D gene is left open where the match is weak. A row's size may be missing; if present it is once, few, many or a size class.

j_call	clone_size	d_call	v_call	cdr3_aa	cdr3_nt
TRBJ2-5	NA	NA	TRBV20-1	CSAHDRVGHHPGQTQYF	TGCAGTGCTCACGACAGAGTGGGGCACCATCCAGGCCAGACCCAGTACTTC
TRBJ2-4	NA	NA	TRBV7-9	CASSPPKAKNIQYF	TGTGCCAGCAGCCCACCAAAGGCCAAAAACATTCAGTACTTC
TRBJ2-5	many	TRBD1	TRBV7-6	CASIQGVLPETQYF	TGTGCCAGCATACAGGGGGTACTCCCGGAGACCCAGTACTTC
TRBJ2-3	NA	TRBD1	TRBV28	CASSLIGQGTDTQYF	TGTGCCAGCAGTTTAATTGGACAGGGCACAGATACGCAGTATTTT
TRBJ1-5	many	NA	TRBV28	CASYPTRGRDQPQHF	TGTGCCAGCTACCCTACCCGGGGAAGAGATCAGCCCCAGCATTTT
TRBJ2-1	many	TRBD2	TRBV9	CASSVGGLAGYNEQFF	TGTGCCAGCAGCGTAGGGGGACTAGCGGGGTACAATGAGCAGTTCTTC
TRBJ2-7	many	TRBD2	TRBV4-1	CASSQDVSSGRAYEQYF	TGCGCCAGCAGCCAAGACGTATCTAGCGGGAGGGCCTACGAGCAGTACTTC
TRBJ2-7	few	NA	TRBV11-3	CASSLGWQGGEQYF	TGTGCCAGCAGCTTAGGATGGCAGGGTGGAGAGCAGTACTTC
TRBJ2-7	NA	NA	TRBV15	CATSRDRREVGDEQYF	TGTGCCACCAGCAGAGATCGGAGGGAGGTGGGGGACGAGCAGTACTTC
TRBJ2-3	few	NA	TRBV20-1	CSARLPGTDTQYF	TGCAGTGCTAGATTGCCCGGCACAGATACGCAGTATTTT
TRBJ1-3	few	NA	TRBV20-1	CSASGTDGDTIYF	TGCAGTGCTAGCGGGACCGACGGGGACACCATATATTTT
TRBJ2-5	many	NA	TRBV2	CASSLEYQETQYF	TGTGCCAGCAGTCTAGAGTACCAAGAGACCCAGTACTTC
TRBJ2-7	many	TRBD2	TRBV15	CATSRTSASSYEQYF	TGTGCCACCAGCAGGACTAGCGCTTCCTCCTACGAGCAGTACTTC
TRBJ1-3	many	TRBD1	TRBV9	CASSEGQSPRNTIYF	TGTGCCAGCAGCGAGGGACAGAGTCCCAGAAACACCATATATTTT
TRBJ1-5	NA	NA	TRBV2	CASSVGVRDQPQHF	TGTGCCAGCAGTGTTGGGGTCAGGGATCAGCCCCAGCATTTT
TRBJ1-2	NA	NA	TRBV7-9	CASSLGAVGQGIAGYTF	TGTGCCAGCAGCTTAGGGGCAGTCGGGCAGGGGATTGCTGGCTACACCTTC
TRBJ2-1	NA	NA	TRBV29-1	CSVASASYNEQFF	TGCAGCGTTGCGAGCGCCTCCTACAATGAGCAGTTCTTC
TRBJ2-3	NA	TRBD1	TRBV2	CASSAQGVDTQYF	TGTGCCAGCAGTGCTCAGGGGGTGGATACGCAGTATTTT
TRBJ2-2	NA	NA	TRBV11-3	CASSCRRWPGFF	TGTGCCAGCAGCTGCCGGAGGTGGCCAGGGTTTTTT
TRBJ2-7	few	TRBD2	TRBV7-2	CASSPVGGVYYEQYF	TGTGCCAGCAGCCCCGTGGGGGGGGTGTACTACGAGCAGTACTTC
TRBJ1-1	few	TRBD1	TRBV29-1	CSADRITGGTEAFF	TGCAGCGCTGATAGAATTACAGGGGGCACTGAAGCTTTCTTT
TRBJ2-2	NA	NA	TRBV21-1	CASSKSRPNTGELFF	TGTGCCAGCAGCAAGTCGAGACCAAACACCGGGGAGCTGTTTTTT
TRBJ2-2	NA	NA	TRBV6-2/TRBV6-3	CASSYDGAGELFF	TGTGCCAGCAGTTACGACGGAGCCGGGGAGCTGTTTTTT